The source of this T cell receptor (beta chain) is a study of sequential checkpoint blockade in melanoma (dated 2019 in TCRdb). Context from the whole study: Using 1:1 randomization, the trial assigned patients either to first-line nivolumab followed by ipilimumab (arm A) or to ipilimumab followed by nivolumab (arm B). Maintenance nivolumab was given following each of the two trial sequences. DNA from 90 or so pretreatment melanoma tumor samples was subjected to TCRbeta immunosequencing. Matched tumor biopsies were taken from some 20 patients before treatment and at week 13, after single-agent nivolumab (arm A) or ipilimumab (arm B). About 76% of the matched pre- and post-treatment tumor biopsy pairs came from the same lesion. Study-wide conclusions, independent of this receptor: Small sample sizes and reduced statistical power limited the analyses of tumor T-cell fraction within each arm. In the nivolumab-first arm (arm A), an association was found between pretreatment tumor TIL clonality and response (P = .04). Tumor T-cell fraction and clonality were correlated with PD-L1 staining and CD8+ T-cell counts, but not with mutational load. Larger, independent patient cohorts are needed to validate the response-prediction model that combines TCR metrics and mutation burden. Patients with increases in tumor T-cell fraction and clonality by week 13 were approximately 30 times more likely to achieve clinical benefit.

TCRbeta CDR3 regions were immunosequenced from genomic DNA with the immunoSEQ Assay. Prior to high-throughput sequencing, genomic DNA was amplified by bias-controlled multiplex PCR. As for how the authors treated the data: To quantify the absolute abundance of each unique TCRbeta CDR3 region, the sequences were collapsed and filtered. Clonality, defined as 1 minus Pielou's evenness, was calculated using only productive rearrangements. Tumor T-cell fraction was computed by normalizing TCRbeta template counts to usable DNA, estimated from several housekeeping genes. Clones with significantly greater frequencies in on-treatment versus baseline samples were identified using a previously published method. The table was pulled from immuneACCESS by TCRdb, which kept in-frame rearrangements only. Such tables lose some clones; where checked, under half of the loss comes from unresolved V genes, and the rest has no known cause. V and J calls and clone size are given by that table; D and trimming were obtained from the DNA. The sample contains 20,000 to 25,000 clones, 27% of them found a single time. The ten largest clonotypes hold approximately 7% of the sample.

Interpreted using the paper, the treatment or condition label stands for: randomized to nivolumab then ipilimumab (arm A) or the reverse (arm B). Prior DNA-damaging chemotherapy had not been received by any trial patient. Samples were obtained from patients with melanoma enrolled in CheckMate 064, a randomized, open-label phase II trial of sequential checkpoint blockade. Tumor TCR sequencing used genomic DNA from formalin-fixed paraffin-embedded (FFPE) tissue samples. This clone was counted between two and nine times. Its antigen target is currently unknown. No per-base quality is available; no much larger clone lies one base away. The TCR sequence derives from a human donor with melanoma. The material was tumor tissue (inferred from file names), obtained from a patient given nivolumab and ipilimumab in sequence.

CDR3 sequence: CASSLYRGLPGNTIYF. The nucleotide sequence is given as TGTGCCAGCAGTTTATACAGGGGTCTGCCTGGAAACACCATATATTTT. The chain links TRBV28 with TRBJ1-3; 7 middle bases align to TRBD1. Its CDR3 holds 16 amino acids, cysteine through phenylalanine. The entry retains the CDR3 DNA only, 48 bases that are in frame from base 1. CDR1 and CDR2, per the germline V gene, are MDHEN and SYDVKM. V is pruned by 1 base and J by 2 bases, leaving 5 bases of the junction without a gene match. When the CDR3 is completed using the reference TRBV28 and TRBJ1-3 genes on either side, the full variable domain is DVKVTQSSRYLVKRTGEKVFLECVQDMDHENMFWYRQDPGLGLRLIYFSYDVKMKEKGDIPEGYSVSREKKERFSLILESASTNQTSMYLCASSLYRGLPGNTIYFGEGSWLTVV.